Listed below are T cell receptor beta chains from one sample, sequenced in a study of somatic mutations in cytotoxic T cells in rheumatoid arthritis. The method was immunoSEQ multiplex PCR; TCRdb's version includes in-frame clones alone and lacks a portion of them. The table includes about 14,000 clones, around 90% detected once. Sequencing was done on a sample of CD4+ T cells sorted from blood. Source of these receptors: a man aged 65 to 79 with rheumatoid arthritis. Both conserved end residues are part of each CDR3. The order of the fields is V gene, J gene, clone size, D gene, CDR3 DNA, CDR3 protein. The D gene is left open where the match is weak. Expanded clones get a size class; other rows say once, few or many, or leave the size out.

TRBV6-1	TRBJ2-5	NA	TRBD1	TGTGCCAGGGGACAGGGGGCCAAAGAGACCCAGTACTTC	CARGQGAKETQYF
TRBV28	TRBJ2-7	NA	TRBD1	TGTGCCAGCAGTTCGGGACAGGGGGCTTACGAGCAGTACTTC	CASSSGQGAYEQYF
TRBV4-2	TRBJ1-2	few	NA	TGTGCCAGCAGCCAAGAGGAGAGCCTCTACTATGGCTACACCTTC	CASSQEESLYYGYTF
TRBV7-9	TRBJ1-2	NA	NA	TGTGCCAGCAGCTTAGCCGAACCAGCGGCTAATGGCTACACCTTC	CASSLAEPAANGYTF
TRBV7-9	TRBJ1-5	NA	TRBD1	TGTGCCAGCAGCTTAGGCCCGGGACAGGGAAATCAGCCCCAGCATTTT	CASSLGPGQGNQPQHF
TRBV11-2	TRBJ1-6	NA	NA	TGTGCCAGCAGCTATCCTACGGGACACCTAAGCTCCTATAATTCACCCCTCCACTTT	CASSYPTGHLSSYNSPLHF
TRBV2	TRBJ2-3	NA	NA	TGTGCCAGCAGTGATAACAGGTACACAGATACGCAGTATTTT	CASSDNRYTDTQYF
TRBV10-3	TRBJ2-7	NA	NA	TGTGCCATCAGGTCAGGGGCCTCCTCCTACGAGCAGTACTTC	CAIRSGASSYEQYF
TRBV9	TRBJ2-7	NA	TRBD2	TGTGCCAGCAGCCTACTAGCGGGGGTACCCTACGAGCAGTACTTC	CASSLLAGVPYEQYF
TRBV6-1	TRBJ2-3	NA	TRBD2	TGTGCCAGCAGTGAAATGAGCGGGAGGGCCGCGGATACGCAGTATTTT	CASSEMSGRAADTQYF
TRBV10-3	TRBJ2-1	NA	NA	TGTGCCATCGGAGGGCCGGGGCAGTTCTTC	CAIGGPGQFF
TRBV28	TRBJ1-2	NA	TRBD1	TGTGCCAGCAGCCCAAGGACAGGGAAGGGGGGCTATGGCTACACCTTC	CASSPRTGKGGYGYTF
TRBV18	TRBJ2-1	NA	TRBD1	TGTGCCAGCTCACCACCGAGTACAGGGGGTCGCGATGAGCAGTTCTTC	CASSPPSTGGRDEQFF
TRBV6-5	TRBJ2-3	NA	NA	TGTGCCAGCAGTTACTCTTCCCAAGGGGCCACAGATACGCAGTATTTT	CASSYSSQGATDTQYF
TRBV11-2	TRBJ1-1	NA	NA	TGTGCCAGCAGCTTAGATCGGGGGACTGAAGCTTTCTTT	CASSLDRGTEAFF
TRBV5-4	TRBJ2-2	NA	TRBD2	TGTGCCAGCAGAACCGGGACTAGCTCGAACACCGGGGAGCTGTTTTTT	CASRTGTSSNTGELFF
TRBV9	TRBJ2-1	NA	NA	TGTGCCAGCAGCCCTCGGGATTTTTCCTACAATGAGCAGTTCTTC	CASSPRDFSYNEQFF
TRBV28	TRBJ1-5	NA	NA	TGTGCCAGCAGTTCTCTTCGTGGGGGGAGCAATCAGCCCCAGCATTTT	CASSSLRGGSNQPQHF
TRBV28	TRBJ1-5	NA	NA	TGTGCCAGCAGTACGACAGACAATCAGCCCCAGCATTTT	CASSTTDNQPQHF
TRBV23-1	TRBJ2-7	NA	NA	TGCGCCATAACAGCACGTAGATGCGAGCAGTACTTC	CAITARRCEQYF
TRBV30	TRBJ2-3	few	TRBD2	TGTGCCTGGAGTGATCTTGTAGCGGGGGTGCAGTATTTT	CAWSDLVAGVQYF
TRBV27	TRBJ1-4	NA	NA	TGTGCCAGCAGTTTATTGACAGGCTACATTGAAAAACTGTTTTTT	CASSLLTGYIEKLFF
TRBV5-4	TRBJ2-7	NA	NA	TGTGCCAGCAGCTTGGGCGGGGCGTCCGGATTCGAGCAGTACTTC	CASSLGGASGFEQYF
TRBV27	TRBJ2-2	NA	NA	TGTGCCAGCAGTTTTCTTGTCGGCACCGGGGAGCTGTTTTTT	CASSFLVGTGELFF
TRBV6-5	TRBJ1-2	NA	TRBD1	TGTGCCAGCAGTTCCTGGGGACAGGGGAGGGATGGCTACACCTTC	CASSSWGQGRDGYTF
TRBV9	TRBJ1-3	NA	NA	TGTGCCAGCAGCGTAGAGGGGTACGGAAACACCATATATTTT	CASSVEGYGNTIYF
TRBV4-1	TRBJ2-5	NA	NA	TGCGCCAGCAGCCAAGGGCTGGGGGGGGCCCCTCAGGAGACCCAGTACTTC	CASSQGLGGAPQETQYF
TRBV2	TRBJ1-6	NA	TRBD1	TGTGCCAGCAGTGAACGTCAGGGGGGTAGTTCACCCCTCCACTTT	CASSERQGGSSPLHF
TRBV7-8	TRBJ2-5	NA	TRBD1	TGTGCCAGCAGCTTAGGGGACAGGCGGGAGACCCAGTACTTC	CASSLGDRRETQYF
TRBV27	TRBJ2-5	NA	NA	TGTGCCAGCAGTAAAGCGGACCAAGAGACCCAGTACTTC	CASSKADQETQYF
TRBV11-2	TRBJ1-3	once	TRBD1	TGTGCCAGCAGCTTTTTGACAGGGTTTTCTGGAAACACCATATATTTT	CASSFLTGFSGNTIYF
TRBV7-9	TRBJ1-2	NA	NA	TGTGCCAGCAGCTTAGAACTGGGTAGTGGCGGAGGCTACACCTTC	CASSLELGSGGGYTF
TRBV6-5	TRBJ2-7	NA	NA	TGTGCCAGCAGTTACTCGTGGGACACATCCTACGAGCAGTACTTC	CASSYSWDTSYEQYF
TRBV11-3	TRBJ2-7	few	TRBD2	TGTGCCAGCAGCTTAGAACTAGCGGTTGACTACGAGCAGTACTTC	CASSLELAVDYEQYF
TRBV19	TRBJ2-7	NA	NA	TGTGCCAGTAGTATACCAGGGTCAGGCGGGGACGAGCAGTACTTC	CASSIPGSGGDEQYF
TRBV6-1	TRBJ1-6	NA	NA	TGTGCCAGCAGTGAATTGGGCCCTTCTTCACCCCTCCACTTT	CASSELGPSSPLHF
TRBV5-6	TRBJ2-7	NA	NA	TGTGCCAGCACCCGGGACTCCTACGAGCAGTACTTC	CASTRDSYEQYF
TRBV9	TRBJ2-7	NA	TRBD2	TGTGCCAGCTCCTTAACCTTGGGAGGGTACGAGCAGTACTTC	CASSLTLGGYEQYF
TRBV2	TRBJ2-7	NA	NA	TGTGCCAGCAAATCCACCGTAGGGGGAGACTACGAGCAGTACTTC	CASKSTVGGDYEQYF
TRBV29-1	TRBJ2-1	few	TRBD2	TGCAGCACTACCGGGACTAACTCCCTTTTTGAGCAGTTCTTC	CSTTGTNSLFEQFF
TRBV9	TRBJ1-2	NA	NA	TGTGCCAGCAGCCAAGGACAGCTCTATGGCTACACCTTC	CASSQGQLYGYTF
TRBV5-8	TRBJ2-2	once	NA	TGTGCCAGCAGCTTGGTAGTCAAGCGAGGTTACACCGGGGAGCTGTTTTTT	CASSLVVKRGYTGELFF
TRBV6-5	TRBJ2-3	NA	NA	TGTGCCAGCAGTTACTCGGCACTACTTAGCACAGATACGCAGTATTTT	CASSYSALLSTDTQYF
TRBV7-2	TRBJ2-5	NA	TRBD2	TGTGCCAGCAGCTTAGTTAGTCTAGCGGGGGGGCAAGAGACCCAGTACTTC	CASSLVSLAGGQETQYF
TRBV30	TRBJ1-2	NA	TRBD1	TGTGCCTGGAGTGGAACAGGACAGGGGGCGGATGGCTACACCTTC	CAWSGTGQGADGYTF
TRBV5-1	TRBJ2-7	NA	NA	TGCGCCAGCAGCCCCGGGCCGGGAGAAACTGCCTACGAGCAGTACTTC	CASSPGPGETAYEQYF
TRBV9	TRBJ2-3	NA	NA	TGTGCCAGCAGCCCCCGAGGCGGGCTCCCCTCCACAGATACGCAGTATTTT	CASSPRGGLPSTDTQYF